This passage covers 25 T cell receptor beta chains from one sample sequenced in a study of control samples from healthy donors and cancer patients. Using immunoSEQ multiplex PCR, the repertoire was profiled, and TCRdb retains in-frame clones only, with some absent. The sample lists some 98,000 clones; less than 85% were seen once. The sample consisted of PBMCs. The receptors come from a man between 65 and 85 years old with lung cancer.

The V gene is TRBV27, the J gene TRBJ2-5; 7 nucleotides agree with TRBD2. With 4 bases clipped from V and 1 base from J, the junction kept 6 bases outside the gene matches. Germline-derived CDR1 and CDR2 are MNHEY and SMNVEV (reference sequence). The CDR3 length is 15 residues. Here the CDR3 reads CASSSRGGVQETQYF. The CDR3 bases are TGTGCCAGCAGTTCCCGGGGAGGGGTCCAAGAGACCCAGTACTTC.

V and J are TRBV19 and TRBJ2-7; 9 nucleotides line up with TRBD1. CDR1 and CDR2 from the germline V gene are LNHDA and SQIVND (reference sequence). V lost 6 bases, J lost 2 bases, and 17 bases stayed unmatched. The CDR3 is 18 residues long. For the CDR3, the DNA is TGTGCCAGTAGCCACCTTAGCCTTACCGGGACAGGGCCCTACGAGCAGTACTTC. Its protein product is CASSHLSLTGTGPYEQYF. The full variable domain, completed using reference TRBV19 and TRBJ2-7, is DGGITQSPKYLFRKEGQNVTLSCEQNLNHDAMYWYRQDPGQGLRLIYYSQIVNDFQKGDIAEGYSVSREKKESFPLTVTSAQKNPTAFYLCASSHLSLTGTGPYEQYFGPGTRLTVT.

V gene TRBV10-2 combines with J gene TRBJ2-1; no clear D. This CDR3 spans 11 amino acids. V lost 6 bases, J lost 5 bases, and 5 bases lay in between. Germline values: CDR1 WSHSY, CDR2 SAAADI. The CDR3 nucleotides are TGCGCCAGCAGCCCGAACAATGAGCAGTTCTTC. Protein: CASSPNNEQFF.

A few counts support this clone. The genes are TRBV3-1 (or the pseudogene TRBV3-2) and TRBJ2-7; TRBD1 matches at 9 bases. CDR1 and CDR2 from the germline V gene are LGHDT and YNNKEL (reference sequence). V shed 3 bases, J shed 2 bases, and the junction held 8 bases outside the gene matches. The CDR3 is 16 amino acids. For the CDR3, the DNA is TGTGCCAGCAGCCAGTTATCCGGGACAGGGACCTACGAGCAGTACTTC. Amino acid sequence: CASSQLSGTGTYEQYF.

This clone has a handful of counts. The V gene is TRBV4-1, the J gene TRBJ2-7; 8 bases map to TRBD1. V shed 1 base, J shed 4 bases, and the junction held 9 bases outside the gene matches. The CDR3 totals 16 residues. CDR1 and CDR2 (germline): MGHRA, YSYEKL. The CDR3 spells CASSQAVTGQVYEQYF. The CDR3 region has the DNA TGCGCCAGCAGCCAAGCAGTTACGGGACAGGTGTACGAGCAGTACTTC.

This rearrangement joins TRBV4-3 to TRBJ2-6, with 7 bases that match TRBD1. Germline CDR1 is LGHNA and CDR2 is YSLEER. The CDR3 has 17 amino acids. The V segment lost 1 base and the J segment 2 bases; nucleotides outside the gene matches: 5. The CDR3 loop reads CASSQGKGAPGANVLTF. CDR3 DNA: TGCGCCAGCAGCCAAGGAAAGGGGGCGCCTGGGGCCAACGTCCTGACTTTC.

The genes are TRBV7-3 and TRBJ2-6, with D perhaps TRBD1 (5 bases). CDR3 length: 14 amino acids. Looked up from germline, CDR1 is SGHTA and CDR2 is FQGTGA. V was clipped by 3 bases and J by 2 bases, with 5 bases between them. The CDR3 protein is CASSLTAGANVLTF. CDR3 bases: TGTGCCAGCAGCTTGACAGCTGGGGCCAACGTCCTGACTTTC.

The chain combines TRBV27 with TRBJ2-7; the D call may be TRBD1 or TRBD2 (6 bases each). Germline CDR1 reads MNHEY; CDR2 reads SMNVEV (reference sequence). V was shortened by 7 bases and J by 5 bases, with 18 bases between the two germline ends. The CDR3 runs to 14 residues. The CDR3 coding sequence is TGTGCCAGCACCTCGGGGGCGAACACACACGAGCAGTACTTC. Residues: CASTSGANTHEQYF.

This chain joins TRBV30 and TRBJ1-1; a possible D gene is TRBD1 (5 bases). The CDR3 loop spans 15 amino acids. V shed 2 bases and J shed 5 bases, with 18 bases lying between them. Germline loops: CDR1 GTSNPN, CDR2 SVGIG (reference sequence). The CDR3, as DNA: TGTGCCTGGAGTTCCGGGACTAGCAAATATACTGAAGCTTTCTTT. This encodes CAWSSGTSKYTEAFF.

This chain uses TRBV4-2 with TRBJ2-7; no definite D call. This CDR3 has 14 residues. V was cut by 0 bases and J by 2 bases, with 8 bases left in between. From germline, CDR1 is LGHNA and CDR2 YNFKEQ. The CDR3 nucleotides are TGTGCCAGCAGCCAAGATTTGTCCGCCTACGAGCAGTACTTC. Translation gives CASSQDLSAYEQYF.

J is TRBJ2-7 and V is TRBV10-3, with a weak D call TRBD2 (5 bases). This CDR3 region has 12 residues. V was trimmed by 7 bases and J by 5 bases, leaving 12 bases between them. Germline V gives CDR1 ENHRY, CDR2 SYGVKD. This chain's CDR3 is CAINGDADEQYF. CDR3 bases: TGTGCCATCAACGGGGATGCCGACGAGCAGTACTTC.

This chain uses TRBV4-2 with TRBJ1-4; 7 bases fit TRBD1. V lost 0 bases and J lost 9; bases outside the gene matches: 7. The CDR3 contains 15 residues. CDR1 and CDR2 from the germline V gene are LGHNA and YNFKEQ. In DNA, the CDR3 is TGTGCCAGCAGCCAAGACAACAGGGGTGAGAAAAAACTGTTTTTT. It encodes CASSQDNRGEKKLFF.

This chain connects TRBV28 to TRBJ2-7; the D call may be TRBD1 or TRBD2 (6 bases each). V shed 2 bases and J shed 2 bases, with 10 bases lying between them. Looked up from germline, CDR1 is MDHEN and CDR2 is SYDVKM. The CDR3 runs 14 residues. Written as DNA, the CDR3 is TGTGCCAGCAGTTTAGGGGGGCTTGCCTACGAGCAGTACTTC. Protein: CASSLGGLAYEQYF.

The gene calls are TRBV12-3 or TRBV12-4 and TRBJ1-1, with unresolved D. The CDR3 is made up of 12 amino acids. V lost 2 bases to trimming and J lost 5 bases, with 6 bases between them. CDR3 nucleotide sequence: TGTGCCAGCAGTTTATATATAACTGAAGCTTTCTTT. This encodes CASSLYITEAFF.

The rearrangement links TRBV7-9 to TRBJ2-1, with 8 bases fitting TRBD2. Germline loops: CDR1 SEHNR, CDR2 FQNEAQ (reference sequence). V dropped 5 bases and J dropped 5; count of bases not matched to a gene: 14. The CDR3 loop spans 17 amino acids. The DNA for the CDR3 is TGTGCCAGCAGCCATAGTGGCGGGGGGCCTCGGGACAATGAGCAGTTCTTC. Protein: CASSHSGGGPRDNEQFF.

Concerning this clone: The same CDR3 is also encoded by other DNA sequences in this sample. The chain employs TRBV12-3 or TRBV12-4 and TRBJ1-1; D call uncertain. The germline V and J ends were trimmed by 6 bases and 1 base, with 9 bases remaining between them. The length of the CDR3 is 13 residues. CDR3 sequence: CASSLRRNTEAFF. In nucleotides, the CDR3 is TGTGCCAGCAGCCTGCGGCGGAACACTGAAGCTTTCTTT.

With respect to this clone: Additional DNA sequences in this sample encode the identical CDR3. CDR3 residues: CASSGHNNSPLHF. CDR3 DNA: TGTGCCAGCAGCGGACACAATAATTCACCCCTCCACTTT. The rearrangement joins TRBV6-5 to TRBJ1-6, with D perhaps matching TRBD1 (5 bases). The CDR3 loop spans 13 amino acids. Germline lookup yields CDR1 MNHEY and CDR2 SVGAGI. V was clipped by 6 bases and J by 5 bases, with 8 bases between them.

The chain has TRBV7-2 and TRBJ1-1; TRBD1 is a possible D gene (5 bases). Germline V lookup: CDR1 SGHTA, CDR2 FQGNSA. The length of the CDR3 is 13 residues. Trimming removed 4 bases at V and 3 bases at J, with 9 bases between. DNA for the CDR3: TGTGCCAGCAGCTCCCAGGGCTACACTGAAGCTTTCTTT. It codes for CASSSQGYTEAFF.

This sequence joins TRBV9 and TRBJ2-3; 9 bases match TRBD2. The CDR3 extends over 16 amino acids. Germline CDR1 reads SGDLS; CDR2 reads YYNGEE. With 1 base clipped from V and 1 base from J, the junction kept 4 bases outside the gene matches. The DNA for the CDR3 is TGTGCCAGCAGCGTATCGTCTAGCGGGGGCACAGATACGCAGTATTTT. Amino acids: CASSVSSSGGTDTQYF.

The chain combines TRBV19 with TRBJ2-3; D is ambiguous. This CDR3 is 11 amino acids long. In germline, CDR1 is LNHDA, CDR2 SQIVND (reference sequence). Deletions cut 8 bases from V and 4 bases from J, with 7 bases between. CDR3 nucleotide sequence: TGTGCCAGTGGTCGACCAGATACGCAGTATTTT. It translates to CASGRPDTQYF.

The chain employs TRBV7-8 and TRBJ1-1; 9 bases line up with TRBD1. This CDR3 is built from 14 residues. Germline V gene data show CDR1 as SGHVS and CDR2 as FQNEAQ. The ends lost 1 base at V and 5 bases at J; junction bases unmatched: 2. CDR3 in DNA: TGTGCCAGCAGCTTAGGCGGGACAGGGACTGAAGCTTTCTTT. Its protein is CASSLGGTGTEAFF.

This chain uses TRBV7-9 with TRBJ1-2; no firm D call. Germline CDR1 and CDR2: SEHNR and FQNEAQ (reference sequence). Trimming shortened V by 4 bases and J by 4 bases, and 10 bases separated the two germline ends. CDR3 length: 13 amino acids. The CDR3 sequence is CASSSQRPYGYTF. CDR3 DNA: TGTGCCAGCAGCTCACAGAGACCCTATGGCTACACCTTC.

The chain carries TRBV27 and TRBJ2-3; TRBD2 is a possible D gene (6 bases). CDR1 is MNHEY and CDR2 is SMNVEV in the germline V gene (reference sequence). Trimming stripped 3 bases from V and 0 bases from J, with 13 bases between. The CDR3 spans 16 residues. CDR3 protein: CASSFVAGFSTDTQYF. CDR3 DNA: TGTGCCAGCAGTTTCGTTGCGGGATTTAGCACAGATACGCAGTATTTT.

The chain has TRBV27 and TRBJ2-1; tentative D call: TRBD1 (6 bases). CDR3 size: 16 residues. Per the germline V gene, CDR1 is MNHEY and CDR2 is SMNVEV (reference sequence). V was shortened by 3 bases and J by 2 bases, with 14 bases between the two germline ends. Here the CDR3 reads CASSFKTGTPYNEQFF. The CDR3 DNA follows: TGTGCCAGCAGTTTCAAAACAGGGACCCCCTACAATGAGCAGTTCTTC.

The chain employs TRBV6-5 and TRBJ1-1; maybe TRBD1 (5 bases). V was cut by 0 bases and J by 7 bases, with 9 bases left in between. The CDR3 length is 13 residues. Germline CDR1 MNHEY, CDR2 SVGAGI. The CDR3 loop is CASSYSQGFEAFF. The CDR3 DNA sequence: TGTGCCAGCAGTTACTCCCAGGGATTTGAAGCTTTCTTT.